The following is a TCR beta chain sequence with its context. What it binds is not known. CDR1 is SGHNT, CDR2 YYREEE, per germline (reference sequence). This CDR3 is 15 amino acids long. V was clipped by 0 bases and J by 0 bases, with 6 bases between them. The record originates from a study of cytomegalovirus exposure and HLA in healthy donors. Study conclusions and caveats: Available immune exposure information was restricted to CMV serostatus only. Earlier results showed most TCR beta V segments being productive about 90% or about 30% of the time.

PCR primers comprised 60 Vbeta and 13 Jbeta primers. Clones were sequenced by immunoSEQ multiplex PCR, and TCRdb holds only the in-frame ones, with some missing. The repertoire consists of some 130,000 clones, with about two thirds occurring once and the leading ten covering under 3%. Despite likely unrecorded immune exposures, the donors were nominally healthy at the time of sampling. The TCR was taken from an older woman in good health and CMV-seropositive. The chain couples TRBV5-4 to TRBJ1-4; D is ambiguous. The sequenced sample consisted of PBMCs. CDR3: CASSLGASTNEKLFF. As DNA, the CDR3 is TGTGCCAGCAGCTTGGGGGCATCAACTAATGAAAAACTGTTTTTT.